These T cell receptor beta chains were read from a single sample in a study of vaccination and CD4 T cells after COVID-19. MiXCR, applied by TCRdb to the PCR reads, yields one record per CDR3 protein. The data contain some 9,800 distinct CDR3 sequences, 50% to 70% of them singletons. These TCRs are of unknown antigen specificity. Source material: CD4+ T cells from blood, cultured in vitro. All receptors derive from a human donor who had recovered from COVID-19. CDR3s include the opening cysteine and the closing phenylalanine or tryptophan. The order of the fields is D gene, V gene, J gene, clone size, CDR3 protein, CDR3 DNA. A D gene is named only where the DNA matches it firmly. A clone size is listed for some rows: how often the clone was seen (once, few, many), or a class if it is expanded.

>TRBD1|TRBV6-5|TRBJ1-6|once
CASSYGDSYNSPLHF
TGTGCCAGCAGTTACGGGGACAGCTATAATTCACCCCTCCACTTT
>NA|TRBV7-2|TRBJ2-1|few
CASSLTPGVAASGEQFF
TGTGCCAGCAGCTTAACCCCGGGAGTAGCGGCCTCGGGTGAGCAGTTCTTC
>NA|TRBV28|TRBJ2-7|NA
CASTPSGTGSYEQYF
TGTGCCAGCACTCCCTCGGGGACGGGCTCCTACGAGCAGTACTTC
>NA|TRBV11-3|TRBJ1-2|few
CASSKTYNYGYTF
TGTGCCAGCAGCAAAACGTATAACTATGGCTACACCTTC
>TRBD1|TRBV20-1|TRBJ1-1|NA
CSATRFAPGQGGATEAFF
TGCAGTGCTACCCGATTTGCCCCGGGACAGGGAGGTGCCACTGAAGCTTTCTTT
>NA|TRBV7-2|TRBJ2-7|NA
CASSLAQGRGEQYF
TGTGCCAGCAGCTTAGCACAGGGAAGGGGCGAGCAGTACTTC
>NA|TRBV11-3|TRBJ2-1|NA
CASSFAREQFF
TGTGCCAGCAGCTTTGCTCGAGAGCAGTTCTTC
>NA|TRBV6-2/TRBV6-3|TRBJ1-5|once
CASSSRVNQPQHF
TGTGCCAGCAGTTCCCGGGTCAATCAGCCCCAGCATTTT
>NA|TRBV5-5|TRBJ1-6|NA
CASSLWIEDSPLHF
TGTGCCAGCAGCTTGTGGATTGAGGATTCACCCCTCCACTTT
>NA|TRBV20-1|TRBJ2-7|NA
CSARTIGGEQYF
TGCAGTGCTAGGACTATCGGCGGCGAGCAGTACTTC
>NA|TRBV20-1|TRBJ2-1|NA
CSAAAPGWANEQFF
TGCAGTGCTGCGGCCCCGGGTTGGGCGAATGAGCAGTTCTTC
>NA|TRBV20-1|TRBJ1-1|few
CSARGGLNTEAFF
TGCAGTGCTAGAGGGGGATTGAACACTGAAGCTTTCTTT
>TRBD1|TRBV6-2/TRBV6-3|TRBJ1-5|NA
CASSYGTGGYSNQPQHF
TGTGCCAGCAGTTATGGGACAGGCGGCTATAGCAATCAGCCCCAGCATTTT
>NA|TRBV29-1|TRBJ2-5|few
CSVEYETQYF
TGCAGCGTTGAATATGAGACCCAGTACTTC
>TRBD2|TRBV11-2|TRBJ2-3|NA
CASSIGLAGGTDTQYF
TGTGCCAGCAGCATAGGACTAGCGGGGGGCACAGATACGCAGTATTTT
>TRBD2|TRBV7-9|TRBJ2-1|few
CASSLSGGGSYNEQFF
TGTGCCAGCAGCTTGAGCGGGGGGGGCTCCTACAATGAGCAGTTCTTC
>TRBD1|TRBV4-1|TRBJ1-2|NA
CASSSGQGRRDGYTF
TGCGCCAGCAGCTCTGGACAGGGGCGACGAGATGGCTACACCTTC
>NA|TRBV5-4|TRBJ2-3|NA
CASSPSWDTRLTQYF
TGTGCCAGCAGCCCCTCTTGGGACACCCGACTGACGCAGTATTTT
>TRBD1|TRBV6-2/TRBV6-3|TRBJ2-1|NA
CASSYRGPYNEQFF
TGTGCCAGCAGTTACAGGGGGCCCTACAATGAGCAGTTCTTC
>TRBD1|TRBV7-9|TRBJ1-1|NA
CASSLAEGATFF
TGTGCCAGCAGCTTAGCGGAGGGGGCGACTTTCTTT
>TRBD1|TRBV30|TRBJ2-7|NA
CAWSLGQGLEQYF
TGTGCCTGGAGTTTGGGACAGGGCCTCGAGCAGTACTTC
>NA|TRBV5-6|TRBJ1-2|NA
CASSPGRTRRYTF
TGTGCCAGCAGCCCCGGGCGGACACGGCGATACACCTTC
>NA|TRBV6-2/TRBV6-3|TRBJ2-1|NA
CASSYRQINEQFF
TGTGCCAGCAGTTACAGGCAAATCAATGAGCAGTTCTTC
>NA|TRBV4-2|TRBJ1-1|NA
CASSQTVAGPNTEAFF
TGTGCCAGCAGCCAAACGGTAGCGGGTCCGAACACTGAAGCTTTCTTT
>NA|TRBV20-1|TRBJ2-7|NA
CSARGLVPSVQYF
TGCAGTGCACGTGGGTTAGTCCCAAGCGTGCAGTACTTC
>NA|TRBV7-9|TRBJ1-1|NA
CASSSAAGERGNTEAFF
TGTGCCAGCAGCTCAGCTGCGGGGGAAAGGGGAAACACTGAAGCTTTCTTT
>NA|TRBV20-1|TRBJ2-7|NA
CSARVSNSYEQYF
TGCAGTGCTAGAGTTTCCAACTCCTACGAGCAGTACTTC
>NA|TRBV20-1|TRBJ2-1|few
CSAMLRNEQFF
TGCAGTGCGATGCTCCGCAATGAGCAGTTCTTC
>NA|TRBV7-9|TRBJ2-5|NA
CASSATGTRQETQYF
TGTGCCAGCAGCGCGACCGGGACAAGGCAAGAGACCCAGTACTTC
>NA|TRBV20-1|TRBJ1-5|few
CSASQGPNQPQHF
TGCAGTGCTAGTCAGGGACCAAATCAGCCCCAGCATTTT
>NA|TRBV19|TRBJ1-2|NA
CASSPVIWVHGYTF
TGTGCCAGTAGTCCGGTGATTTGGGTCCATGGCTACACCTTC
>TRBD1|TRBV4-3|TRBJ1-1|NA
CASSQVQGQAEAFF
TGCGCCAGCAGCCAGGTACAGGGACAGGCTGAAGCTTTCTTT
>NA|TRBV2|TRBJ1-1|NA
CASMAGGNTEAFF
TGTGCCAGCATGGCGGGAGGAAACACTGAAGCTTTCTTT
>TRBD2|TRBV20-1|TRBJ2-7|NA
CSACLAGGPNEQYF
TGCAGTGCTTGCCTAGCGGGAGGGCCTAACGAGCAGTACTTC
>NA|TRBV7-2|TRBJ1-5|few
CASSIRTESNQPQHF
TGTGCCAGCAGCATTAGAACAGAAAGCAATCAGCCCCAGCATTTT
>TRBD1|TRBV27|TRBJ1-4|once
CASSLGWTGGGEKLFF
TGTGCCAGCAGTTTAGGGTGGACAGGGGGCGGTGAAAAACTGTTTTTT
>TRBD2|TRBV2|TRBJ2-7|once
CASLKGTSGAYEQYF
TGTGCCAGCCTGAAGGGGACTAGCGGAGCCTACGAGCAGTACTTC
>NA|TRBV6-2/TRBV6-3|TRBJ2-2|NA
CASSPPEGENTGELFF
TGTGCCAGCAGTCCCCCCGAGGGAGAGAACACCGGGGAGCTGTTTTTT
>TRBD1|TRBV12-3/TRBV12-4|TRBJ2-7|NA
CASSLVGTAPNEQYF
TGTGCCAGCAGTTTAGTTGGGACAGCTCCTAACGAGCAGTACTTC